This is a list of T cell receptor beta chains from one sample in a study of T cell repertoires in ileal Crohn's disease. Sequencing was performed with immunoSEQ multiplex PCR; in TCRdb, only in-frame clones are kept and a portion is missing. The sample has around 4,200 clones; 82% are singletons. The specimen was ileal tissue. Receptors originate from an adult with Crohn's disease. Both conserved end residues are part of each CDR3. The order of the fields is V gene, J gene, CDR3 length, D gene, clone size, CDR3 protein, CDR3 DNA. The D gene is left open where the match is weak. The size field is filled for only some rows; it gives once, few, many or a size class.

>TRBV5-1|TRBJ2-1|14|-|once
CASSLEEGNNEQFF
TGCGCCAGCAGCTTGGAGGAGGGGAACAATGAGCAGTTCTTC
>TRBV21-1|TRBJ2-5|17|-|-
CASSKSPLQRERGTQYF
TGTGCCAGCAGCAAATCCCCGCTTCAGAGGGAGAGAGGGACCCAGTACTTC
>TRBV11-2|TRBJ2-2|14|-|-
CASSLLPYTGELFF
TGTGCCAGCAGCTTACTGCCTTACACCGGGGAGCTGTTTTTT
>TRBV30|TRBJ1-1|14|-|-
CALDRLGKGTEAFF
TGTGCCTTGGATCGGCTAGGGAAAGGGACTGAAGCTTTCTTT
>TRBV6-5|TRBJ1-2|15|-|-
CASSYTHREKVGYTF
TGTGCCAGCAGTTACACACACAGGGAGAAAGTGGGCTACACCTTC
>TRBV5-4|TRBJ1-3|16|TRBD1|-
CASSPGARGQGNTIYF
TGTGCCAGCAGCCCTGGGGCCAGGGGGCAAGGAAACACCATATATTTT
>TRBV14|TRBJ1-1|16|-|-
CASSQVFTRFRTEAFF
TGTGCCAGCAGCCAAGTTTTTACTCGTTTTAGAACTGAAGCTTTCTTT
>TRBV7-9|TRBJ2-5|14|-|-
CASSPQGGLETQYF
TGTGCCAGCAGCCCCCAGGGGGGGCTGGAGACCCAGTACTTC
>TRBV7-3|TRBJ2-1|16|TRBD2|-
CASSLKGAGGLGEQFF
TGTGCCAGCAGCTTAAAAGGGGCGGGAGGACTCGGTGAGCAGTTCTTC
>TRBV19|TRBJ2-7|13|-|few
CASSRGLSYEQYF
TGTGCCAGTAGTAGGGGACTTTCCTACGAGCAGTACTTC